One and the same sample provided the 10 T cell receptor beta chains below, sequenced in a study of tumor-infiltrating lymphocytes in primary liver carcinoma. The input was 450 to 500 ng total RNA; TCR beta cDNA was made from it with a constant-region primer. Employing slightly modified ARM-PCR, three nested multiplex PCR rounds were run, and these gave rise to the TCR beta libraries. The first two PCR rounds, roughly 10 cycles each, used TRBV1-TRBV30 forward primers and a C-beta reverse primer. Using its own MiXCR run on the multiplex PCR reads, TCRdb lists one record per CDR3 protein. The data show about 310,000 distinct CDR3 sequences, about 60% seen once. The study extracted blood RNA from unsorted whole blood and also extracted germline DNA. What was sequenced was peripheral blood. The receptors were sampled from a man in his forties or fifties with primary liver carcinoma and hepatitis B virus infection.

There are many counts of this clonotype. J is TRBJ2-5 and V is TRBV6-6; 8 bases match TRBD2. V dropped 5 bases and J dropped 1; count of bases not matched to a gene: 6. CDR1 and CDR2 (germline): MNHNY, SVGAGI (reference sequence). This CDR3 region has 15 residues. CDR3 nucleotide sequence: TGTGCCAGCAGTGTAGCGGGGACCTCCCAAGAGACCCAGTACTTC. Translating gives CASSVAGTSQETQYF.

This clonotype appeared many times. The chain joins TRBV6-5 to TRBJ2-5; D is possibly TRBD2 (6 bases). The length of the CDR3 is 14 residues. Germline-derived CDR1 and CDR2 are MNHEY and SVGAGI. Trimming took 5 bases from V and 1 from J, leaving 11 bases between them. DNA of the CDR3: TGTGCCAGCAGTCAATCGGGACTCCAAGAGACCCAGTACTTC. It encodes CASSQSGLQETQYF.

This sequence joins TRBV28 and TRBJ1-2; TRBD1 matches 7 bases. Trimming cost V 3 bases and J 8 bases; bases outside gene matches: 9. The CDR3 extends over 14 amino acids. Germline values: CDR1 MDHEN, CDR2 SYDVKM. The CDR3 DNA follows: TGTGCCAGCAGTTTTTTGCCGACAGGGACGGGCTACACCTTC. It is translated as CASSFLPTGTGYTF.

A single count supports this clonotype. Because it lacks the conserved phenylalanine or tryptophan at the end, this CDR3 is likely a read error. V and J are TRBV11-2 and TRBJ1-4; D remains ambiguous. This CDR3 has 15 residues. Germline CDR1 is SGHAT and CDR2 is FQNNGV. The DNA of the CDR3 is TGTGCCAGCAACTTAGGAGGGAGGGAATCTGAAAAACTGTTTTCT. It translates to CASNLGGRESEKLFS.

In regard to this clonotype: An end of the junction does not agree with germline; a read error may underlie this. V is TRBV11-2 and J is TRBJ1-1; D unclear. Germline CDR1 SGHAT, CDR2 FQNNGV. The CDR3 runs to 15 residues. The CDR3 region has the DNA TGTGCCAGCTGCTTAAGTTTTGGACTCGGTACTGGAGCTTTCTTT. Its translation is CASCLSFGLGTGAFF.

Turning to this clonotype: The final CDR3 position lacks the conserved phenylalanine or tryptophan, pointing to a likely read error. The V gene is TRBV5-8, the J gene TRBJ2-1; 8 bases map to TRBD1. With 3 bases clipped from V and 3 bases from J, the junction kept 5 bases outside the gene matches. The CDR3 spans 15 residues. Germline assignment: CDR1 SGHTS and CDR2 YDEGEE. In nucleotides, the CDR3 is TGTGCCAGCAGCTCGGGACAGGACTTCTACAATGAGCAGTTCTCC. This gives the protein CASSSGQDFYNEQFS.

In the case of this clonotype: One end of the junction does not line up with germline, which may come from a read error. The chain is built from TRBV30 and TRBJ2-5, with TRBD1 as a possible D gene (7 bases). The length of the CDR3 is 13 residues. Germline CDR1 GTSNPN, CDR2 SVGIG (reference sequence). The CDR3 is CAWAGTVQETHYF. The DNA for the CDR3 is TGTGCCTGGGCGGGGACAGTACAAGAGACCCACTACTTC.

Worth noting for this clonotype: Just one base apart from a much larger clone, this may be a read error. V and J are TRBV12-3 or TRBV12-4 and TRBJ1-5, with no clear D. CDR3 length equals 15 residues. The CDR3 region is CTSSLAFYSNQPQHF. The CDR3 DNA reads as TGTACCAGCAGTTTAGCCTTTTATAGCAATCAGCCCCAGCATTTT.

With regard to this clonotype: The junction and the germline gene differ at one end; a read error may be behind it. The CDR3 here is CVSSLAGSPPRPDTQYF. The CDR3 DNA follows: TGTGTCAGCAGCTTAGCGGGATCCCCCCCGAGGCCAGATACGCAGTATTTT. This chain connects TRBV5-6 to TRBJ2-3, with 8 nucleotides matching TRBD2. The CDR3 covers 17 residues. The germline V gene encodes CDR1 SGHDT and CDR2 YYEEEE.

The rearrangement uses TRBV5-1 and TRBJ2-3; no reliable D call. The CDR3 sequence is 14 residues long. V was trimmed by 1 base and J by 2 bases, leaving 8 bases between them. CDR1 SGHRS and CDR2 YFSETQ come from the germline V gene. CDR3 amino acids: CASSLRQHTDTQYF. In DNA, the CDR3 is TGCGCCAGCAGCTTGAGGCAGCACACAGATACGCAGTATTTT.